The present entry profiles one T cell receptor (beta chain) with its context. These data originate in a study of blood T cell repertoires in COVID-19. Study as a whole: Acute-phase and convalescent COVID-19 samples originated in the United States, Italy and Spain. PBMCs, B-cell-depleted T cells, or T cells were the source of the cDNA or gDNA that made up the material.

The length of the CDR3 is 19 residues. Trimming removed 6 bases from V and 2 bases from J; junction bases left unmatched: 12. The germline V gene has CDR1 LNHDA and CDR2 SQIVND (reference sequence). Original data processing: Cell counts per sample came from amplifying reference gene primers. The assay was immunoSEQ multiplex PCR, and TCRdb's table has in-frame clones only and misses some. V, J and clone size derive from that table, while D and trimming were established from the DNA sequence. This table has 300,000 to 400,000 clones, over 75% appearing once. The clonotype originates from a human donor in a cohort sampled during active COVID-19. The chain carries TRBV19 and TRBJ2-2; 13 bases line up with TRBD2. The sample consisted of peripheral blood. CDR3 amino acids: CASRTRRLAGGLNTGELFF. The CDR3, as DNA: TGTGCCAGTAGGACCAGGCGACTAGCGGGGGGCCTTAACACCGGGGAGCTGTTTTTT.